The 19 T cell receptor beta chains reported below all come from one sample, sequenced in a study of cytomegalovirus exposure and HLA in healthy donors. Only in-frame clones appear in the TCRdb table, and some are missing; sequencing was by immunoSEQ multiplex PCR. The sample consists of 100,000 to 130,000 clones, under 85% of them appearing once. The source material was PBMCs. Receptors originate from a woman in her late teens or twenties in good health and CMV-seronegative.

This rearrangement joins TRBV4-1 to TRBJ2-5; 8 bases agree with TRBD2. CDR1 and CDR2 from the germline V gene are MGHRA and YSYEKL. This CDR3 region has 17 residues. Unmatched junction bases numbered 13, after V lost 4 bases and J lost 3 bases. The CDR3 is CASSPRWGSGAEETQYF. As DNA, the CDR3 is TGCGCCAGCAGCCCCCGCTGGGGTAGCGGGGCCGAAGAGACCCAGTACTTC.

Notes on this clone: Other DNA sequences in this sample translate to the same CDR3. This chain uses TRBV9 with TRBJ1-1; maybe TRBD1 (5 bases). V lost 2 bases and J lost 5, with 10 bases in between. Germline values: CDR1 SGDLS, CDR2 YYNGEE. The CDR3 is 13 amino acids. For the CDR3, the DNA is TGTGCCAGCAGCGTGGGGTCAGGGACTGAAGCTTTCTTT. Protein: CASSVGSGTEAFF.

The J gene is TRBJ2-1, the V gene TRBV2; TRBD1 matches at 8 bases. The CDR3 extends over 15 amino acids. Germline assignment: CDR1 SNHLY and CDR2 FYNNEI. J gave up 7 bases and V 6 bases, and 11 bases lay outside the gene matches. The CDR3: CASSRQGATSNEQFF. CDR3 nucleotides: TGTGCCAGCAGCCGCCAGGGGGCCACTTCAAATGAGCAGTTCTTC.

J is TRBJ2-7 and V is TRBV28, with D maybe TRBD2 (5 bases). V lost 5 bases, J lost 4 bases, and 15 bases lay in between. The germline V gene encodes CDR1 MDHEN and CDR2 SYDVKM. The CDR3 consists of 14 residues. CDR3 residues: CASSPRTRGYEQYF. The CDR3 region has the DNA TGTGCCAGCAGTCCCAGGACTCGAGGGTACGAGCAGTACTTC.

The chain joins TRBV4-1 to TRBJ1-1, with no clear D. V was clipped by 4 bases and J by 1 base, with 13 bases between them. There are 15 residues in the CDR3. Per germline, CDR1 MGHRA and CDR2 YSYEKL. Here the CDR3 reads CASSPIRRSNTEAFF. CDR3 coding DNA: TGCGCCAGCAGCCCCATAAGGCGGTCGAACACTGAAGCTTTCTTT.

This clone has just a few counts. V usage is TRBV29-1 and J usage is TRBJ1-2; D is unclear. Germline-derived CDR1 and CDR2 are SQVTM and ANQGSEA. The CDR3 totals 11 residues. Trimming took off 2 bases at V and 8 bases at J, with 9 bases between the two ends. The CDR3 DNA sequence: TGCAGCGTTGAAAGTCCTGAGGGCTACACCTTC. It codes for CSVESPEGYTF.

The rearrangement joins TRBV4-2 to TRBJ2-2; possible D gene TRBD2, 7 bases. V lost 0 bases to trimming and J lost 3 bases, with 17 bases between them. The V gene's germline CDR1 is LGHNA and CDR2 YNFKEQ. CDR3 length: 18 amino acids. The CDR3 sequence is CASSQDQSGGLYTGELFF. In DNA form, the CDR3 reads TGTGCCAGCAGCCAAGATCAGTCGGGGGGCTTATACACCGGGGAGCTGTTTTTT.

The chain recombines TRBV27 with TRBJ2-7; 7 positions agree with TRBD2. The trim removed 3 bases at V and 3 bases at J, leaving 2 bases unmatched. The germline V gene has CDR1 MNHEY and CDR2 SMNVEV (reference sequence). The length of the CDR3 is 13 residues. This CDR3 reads CASSLRGNYEQYF. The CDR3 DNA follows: TGTGCCAGCAGTTTGCGGGGGAACTACGAGCAGTACTTC.

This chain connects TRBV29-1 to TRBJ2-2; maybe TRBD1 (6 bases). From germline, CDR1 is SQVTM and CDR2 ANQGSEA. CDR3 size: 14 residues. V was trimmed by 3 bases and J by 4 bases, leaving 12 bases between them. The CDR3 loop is CSVDGQGSTGELFF. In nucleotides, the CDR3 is TGCAGCGTTGACGGGCAGGGGAGCACCGGGGAGCTGTTTTTT.

DNA of the CDR3: TGTGCCAGCAGTGGGCTGCAGGGGAAAGATTATGAAAAACTGTTTTTT. It specifies CASSGLQGKDYEKLFF. The chain is built from TRBV6-1 and TRBJ1-4, with D possibly TRBD1 on 6 matching bases. This CDR3 comprises 16 residues. Germline-derived CDR1 and CDR2 are MNHNS and SASEGT. V was shortened by 4 bases and J by 6 bases, with 18 bases between the two germline ends.

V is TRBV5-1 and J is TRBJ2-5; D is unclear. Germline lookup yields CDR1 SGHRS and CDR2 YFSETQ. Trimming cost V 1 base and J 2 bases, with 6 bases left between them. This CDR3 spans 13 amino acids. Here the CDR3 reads CASSLPRQETQYF. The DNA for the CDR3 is TGCGCCAGCAGCTTGCCCAGGCAAGAGACCCAGTACTTC.

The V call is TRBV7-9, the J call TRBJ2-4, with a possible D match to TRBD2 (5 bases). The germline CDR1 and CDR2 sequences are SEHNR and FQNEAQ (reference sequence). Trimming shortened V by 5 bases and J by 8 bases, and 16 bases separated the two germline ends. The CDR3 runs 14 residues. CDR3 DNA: TGTGCCAGCAGCAGAGGGTTCATGGAGCACATTCAGTACTTC. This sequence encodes CASSRGFMEHIQYF.

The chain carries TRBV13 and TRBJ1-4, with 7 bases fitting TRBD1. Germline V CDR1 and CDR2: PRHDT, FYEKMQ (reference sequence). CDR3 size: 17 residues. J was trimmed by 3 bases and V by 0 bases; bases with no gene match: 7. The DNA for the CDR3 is TGTGCCAGCAGCTTAGGACTACAGGGGAGGTCTAATGAAAAACTGTTTTTT. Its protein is CASSLGLQGRSNEKLFF.

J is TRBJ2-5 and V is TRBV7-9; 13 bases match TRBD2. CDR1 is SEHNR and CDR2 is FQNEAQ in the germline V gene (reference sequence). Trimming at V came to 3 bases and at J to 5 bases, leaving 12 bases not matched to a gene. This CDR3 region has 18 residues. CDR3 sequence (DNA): TGTGCCAGCAGCTTTCCCGGACTAGCGGGGGCGGCGGGGGAGACCCAGTACTTC. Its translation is CASSFPGLAGAAGETQYF.

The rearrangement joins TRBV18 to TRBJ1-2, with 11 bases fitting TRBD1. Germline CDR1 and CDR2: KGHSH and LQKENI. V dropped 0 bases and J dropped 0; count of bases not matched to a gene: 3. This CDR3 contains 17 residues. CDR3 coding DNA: TGTGCCAGCTCACCACCCGGGACAGGGGGAGCTAACTATGGCTACACCTTC. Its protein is CASSPPGTGGANYGYTF.

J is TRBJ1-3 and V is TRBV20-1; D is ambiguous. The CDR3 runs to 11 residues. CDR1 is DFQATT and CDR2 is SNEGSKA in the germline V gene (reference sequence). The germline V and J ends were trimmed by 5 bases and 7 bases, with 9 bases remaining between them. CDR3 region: CSAAVGNTIYF. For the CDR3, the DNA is TGCAGTGCTGCCGTCGGGAACACCATATATTTT.

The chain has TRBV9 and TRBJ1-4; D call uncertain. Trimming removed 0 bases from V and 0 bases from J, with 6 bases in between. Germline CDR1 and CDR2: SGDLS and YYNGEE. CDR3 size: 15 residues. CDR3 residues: CASSVGDATNEKLFF. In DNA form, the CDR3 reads TGTGCCAGCAGCGTAGGAGATGCAACTAATGAAAAACTGTTTTTT.

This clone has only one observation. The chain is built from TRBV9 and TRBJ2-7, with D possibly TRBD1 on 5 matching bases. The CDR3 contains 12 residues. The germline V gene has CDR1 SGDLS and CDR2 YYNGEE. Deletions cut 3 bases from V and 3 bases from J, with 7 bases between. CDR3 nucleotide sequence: TGTGCCAGCAGCGAAACAGGCTACGAGCAGTACTTC. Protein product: CASSETGYEQYF.

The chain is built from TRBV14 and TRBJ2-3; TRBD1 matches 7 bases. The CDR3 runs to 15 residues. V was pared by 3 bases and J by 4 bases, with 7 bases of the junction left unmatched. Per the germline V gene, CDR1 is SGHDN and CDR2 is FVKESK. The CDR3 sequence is CASSQTTGFADTQYF. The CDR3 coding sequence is TGTGCCAGCAGCCAGACGACAGGGTTCGCAGATACGCAGTATTTT.